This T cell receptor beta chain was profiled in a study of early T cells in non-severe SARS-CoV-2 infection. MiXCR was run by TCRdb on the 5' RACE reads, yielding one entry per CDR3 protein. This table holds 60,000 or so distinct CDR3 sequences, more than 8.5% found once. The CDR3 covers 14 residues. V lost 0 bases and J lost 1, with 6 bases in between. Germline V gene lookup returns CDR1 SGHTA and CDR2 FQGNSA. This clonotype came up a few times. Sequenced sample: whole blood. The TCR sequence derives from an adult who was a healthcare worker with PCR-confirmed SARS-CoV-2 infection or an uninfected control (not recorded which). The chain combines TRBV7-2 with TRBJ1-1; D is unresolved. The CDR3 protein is CASSLAIRNTEAFF. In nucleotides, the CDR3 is TGTGCCAGCAGCTTAGCGATACGGAACACTGAAGCTTTCTTT. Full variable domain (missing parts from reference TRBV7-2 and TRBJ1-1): GAGVSQSPSNKVTEKGKDVELRCDPISGHTALYWYRQSLGQGLEFLIYFQGNSAPDKSGLPSDRFSAERTGGSVSTLTIQRTQQEDSAVYLCASSLAIRNTEAFFGQGTRLTVV.